The sequence of this T cell receptor (beta chain) was determined in a study of shared clonotypes between healthy human individuals. Notes on this clone: The target antigen is unknown.

Sequencing used immunoSEQ multiplex PCR; TCRdb keeps in-frame clones, though not all of them. The sample has 2 million to 2.5 million clones; approximately 95% are singletons. J lost 17 bases, V lost 6 bases, and 12 bases had no gene match. CDR1 and CDR2 (germline): MNHNS, SASEGT. This CDR3 spans 12 amino acids. General study points: Non-shared clonotypes had lower generation probabilities than clonotypes shared by all four sorted-subset donors. Several donors shared approximately 5% of their naive CD4 clonotypes.

This TCR came from a man aged 18 to 29 in good health. Sequenced input: naive CD4+ T cells sorted from blood. The subset: CD45RA+ positively selected. This chain links TRBV6-1 with TRBJ1-4; 7 bases align to TRBD1. Here the CDR3 DNA reads TGTGCCAGCAGCGCACGGGACAGTGAAGTTTTTTTT. Translated: CASSARDSEVFF.